What follows are 3 T cell receptor beta chains derived from one specimen sequenced in a study of blood T cell repertoires in COVID-19. Sequencing was performed with immunoSEQ multiplex PCR; in TCRdb, only in-frame clones are kept and a portion is missing. The repertoire consists of 200,000 to 250,000 clones, with around 87% occurring once and the leading ten covering roughly 1.7%. The specimen sequenced was PBMCs or T cells enriched from blood (not recorded which). The receptors stem from a woman aged 45-60 years who had recovered from COVID-19.

The J gene is TRBJ1-1, the V gene TRBV7-2; D possibly corresponds to TRBD1 (5 bases). Per germline, CDR1 SGHTA and CDR2 FQGNSA. Deletions cut 7 bases from V and 4 bases from J, with 13 bases between. This CDR3 is built from 13 residues. The chain's CDR3 is CASITTGGTEAFF. CDR3 bases: TGTGCCAGCATCACAACGGGGGGCACTGAAGCTTTCTTT.

The chain recombines TRBV16 with TRBJ1-6; D remains unclear. Trimming took off 0 bases at V and 0 bases at J, with 9 bases between the two ends. Germline CDR1 is KGHSY and CDR2 is FQNENV. This CDR3 contains 17 residues. The CDR3 DNA reads TGTGCCAGCAGCCAATCGTTCGGTTTCTCCTATAATTCACCCCTCCACTTT. Translated: CASSQSFGFSYNSPLHF. Full variable domain (remainder filled in from reference TRBV16 and TRBJ1-6): GEEVAQTPKHLVRGEGQKAKLYCAPIKGHSYVFWYQQVLKNEFKFLISFQNENVFDETGMPKERFSAKCLPNSPCSLEIQATKLEDSAVYFCASSQSFGFSYNSPLHFGNGTRLTVT.

V gene TRBV14 combines with J gene TRBJ1-1; D may be TRBD1 (5 bases). Germline CDR1 and CDR2: SGHDN and FVKESK. The CDR3 contains 16 residues. Trimming took 5 bases from V and 1 from J, leaving 17 bases between them. The CDR3 bases are TGTGCCAGCAGCAAAGGACATTACGTCCAGAACACTGAAGCTTTCTTT. Its translation is CASSKGHYVQNTEAFF.